Following are 14 T cell receptor beta chains from one sample sequenced in a study of T cell responses to AZD1222 COVID-19 vaccine. The data were produced by immunoSEQ multiplex PCR, yet TCRdb's version contains in-frame clones alone and is incomplete. This repertoire shows about 94,000 clones, over 75% found once; its top ten account for 9.5% to 13%. The material sequenced was peripheral blood, taken 28 days after the second AZD1222 dose. Every receptor here comes from an adult who received the AZD1222 COVID-19 vaccine.

V is TRBV6-6 and J is TRBJ1-2, with D perhaps matching TRBD1 (5 bases). V lost 7 bases, J lost 4 bases, and 10 bases lay in between. The CDR3 runs 12 residues. The germline V gene encodes CDR1 MNHNY and CDR2 SVGAGI (reference sequence). As DNA, the CDR3 is TGTGCCAGCACCCCGGGGGGCTATGGCTACACCTTC. This gives the protein CASTPGGYGYTF.

The chain is built from TRBV28 and TRBJ2-1; tentatively, D is TRBD2 (6 bases). The CDR3 is made up of 13 amino acids. Trimming removed 8 bases at V and 3 bases at J, with 11 bases between. Germline V gene sequence: CDR1 MDHEN, CDR2 SYDVKM. The CDR3 loop is CASGTGVYNEQFF. CDR3 DNA: TGTGCCAGCGGAACGGGAGTCTACAATGAGCAGTTCTTC.

The rearrangement links TRBV20-1 to TRBJ2-7; 9 bases are shared with TRBD2. J gave up 2 bases and V 3 bases, and 11 bases lay outside the gene matches. CDR3 length: 16 amino acids. Germline CDR1 is DFQATT and CDR2 is SNEGSKA (reference sequence). The CDR3 spells CSASGSPRGGAYEQYF. The CDR3 DNA sequence: TGCAGTGCTAGTGGTAGTCCGCGGGGGGGTGCCTACGAGCAGTACTTC.

The chain employs TRBV27 and TRBJ2-7; 8 bases match TRBD1. V lost 6 bases to trimming and J lost 2 bases; unmatched junction nucleotides: 9. This CDR3 has 15 amino acids. Germline CDR1 and CDR2: MNHEY and SMNVEV (reference sequence). The CDR3 sequence is CASSAGTGGTYEQYF. The DNA for the CDR3 is TGTGCCAGCAGCGCCGGGACAGGTGGCACCTACGAGCAGTACTTC.

V gene TRBV5-1 combines with J gene TRBJ1-2, with a weak D call TRBD1 (5 bases). CDR1 and CDR2 (germline): SGHRS, YFSETQ. The ends were cut back, 2 bases at V and 8 bases at J, with 16 bases in the middle. The CDR3 runs to 14 residues. The DNA for the CDR3 is TGCGCCAGCAGCTTTCGACTTCAGGGCCTGGGCTACACCTTC. Translating it yields CASSFRLQGLGYTF.

The V and J genes are TRBV12-5 and TRBJ2-2; D tentatively fits TRBD1 or TRBD2 (5 bases each). There are 13 residues in the CDR3. The germline V and J ends were trimmed by 6 bases and 7 bases, with 12 bases remaining between them. Germline CDR1 is LGHNT and CDR2 is FRNRAP. As DNA, the CDR3 is TGTGCTAGTGGAGCTCAGGGAGTCGGGGAGCTGTTTTTT. The encoded protein is CASGAQGVGELFF.

The gene calls are TRBV27 and TRBJ2-7; the D gene could be TRBD1 or TRBD2 (5 bases each). The V end was cut by 6 bases, the J end by 7 bases, with 19 bases between. This CDR3 has 14 amino acids. The germline V gene has CDR1 MNHEY and CDR2 SMNVEV (reference sequence). In DNA form, the CDR3 reads TGTGCCAGCAGGAACCCGGGACCTGAGGAGGAGCAGTACTTC. As protein: CASRNPGPEEEQYF.

J is TRBJ1-5 and V is TRBV6-1; D remains unclear. V shed 3 bases and J shed 12 bases, with 12 bases lying between them. The CDR3 sequence is 12 residues long. The germline V gene encodes CDR1 MNHNS and CDR2 SASEGT. Written as DNA, the CDR3 is TGTGCCAGCAGTGACAGTCAGGTACGCCAGCATTTT. Translation: CASSDSQVRQHF.

The chain carries TRBV6-6 and TRBJ1-2, with no clear D. Germline CDR1 is MNHNY and CDR2 is SVGAGI (reference sequence). This CDR3 is built from 16 residues. Trimming cost V 5 bases and J 6 bases, with 22 bases left between them. The CDR3 is CASSQPFPGKFNGYTF. The CDR3 DNA is TGTGCCAGCAGTCAACCTTTCCCCGGGAAATTTAATGGCTACACCTTC.

Only one count was recorded for this clone. The V call is TRBV7-9, the J call TRBJ1-4; perhaps TRBD1 as D (5 bases). CDR3 length: 15 residues. Germline V gene sequence: CDR1 SEHNR, CDR2 FQNEAQ (reference sequence). V was shortened by 5 bases and J by 4 bases, with 14 bases between the two germline ends. CDR3: CASSLEGAFNEKLFF. The CDR3 DNA reads as TGTGCCAGCAGCCTAGAAGGGGCCTTTAATGAAAAACTGTTTTTT.

The J gene is TRBJ2-7, the V gene TRBV18, with D tentatively TRBD2 (7 bases). In germline, CDR1 is KGHSH, CDR2 LQKENI. V lost 0 bases and J lost 6, with 18 bases in between. The CDR3 covers 16 residues. CDR3 protein: CASSPPGARGSSEQYF. DNA for the CDR3: TGTGCCAGCTCACCACCGGGGGCGCGCGGGAGCTCCGAGCAGTACTTC.

This sequence joins TRBV29-1 and TRBJ1-1; tentatively, D is TRBD1 (6 bases). V was cut by 6 bases and J by 2 bases, with 13 bases left in between. Germline-derived CDR1 and CDR2 are SQVTM and ANQGSEA. This CDR3 spans 13 amino acids. This CDR3 reads CSVETGGNTEAFF. As DNA, the CDR3 is TGCAGCGTAGAGACAGGAGGTAACACTGAAGCTTTCTTT.

The chain employs TRBV10-3 and TRBJ1-1; no definite D call. Between the trimmed V and J ends, which lost 4 bases and 7 bases, there was a span of 10 bases. The CDR3 spans 12 residues. CDR1 is ENHRY and CDR2 is SYGVKD in the germline V gene. CDR3 sequence (DNA): TGTGCCATCAGTGGGGCAGGTCTTGAAGCTTTCTTT. This sequence encodes CAISGAGLEAFF.

A single count supports this clone. CDR3 nucleotide sequence: TGTGCCAGCAGCTTGGCGGCTGGGGCCAAAAACATTCAGTACTTC. Protein sequence: CASSLAAGAKNIQYF. This sequence joins TRBV5-6 and TRBJ2-4; D not certain. The CDR3 loop spans 15 amino acids. Between the trimmed V and J ends, which lost 0 bases and 1 base, there was a span of 8 bases. Germline V gives CDR1 SGHDT, CDR2 YYEEEE.